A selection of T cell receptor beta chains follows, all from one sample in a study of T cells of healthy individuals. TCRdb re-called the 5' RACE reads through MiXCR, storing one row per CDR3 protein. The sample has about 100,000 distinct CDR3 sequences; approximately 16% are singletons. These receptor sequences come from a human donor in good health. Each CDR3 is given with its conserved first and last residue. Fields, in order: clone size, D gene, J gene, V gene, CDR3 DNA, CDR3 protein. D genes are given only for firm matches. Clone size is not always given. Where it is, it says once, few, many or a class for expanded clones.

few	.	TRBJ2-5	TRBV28	TGTGCCAGCAGTTCCAACAGGGGGGGAGAGCAAGAGACCCAGTACTTC	CASSSNRGGEQETQYF
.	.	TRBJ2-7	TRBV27	TGTGCCAGCAGTTGGGGCAGGGCCTACGAGCAGTACTTC	CASSWGRAYEQYF
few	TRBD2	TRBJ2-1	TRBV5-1	TGCGCCAGCATCTGGGGGGGTAGCGGGCCTGGTGAGCAGTTCTTC	CASIWGGSGPGEQFF
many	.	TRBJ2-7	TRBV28	TGTGCCAGCAGTTTATGGGGGGGGGGGCGCTCCTACGAGCAGTACTTC	CASSLWGGGRSYEQYF
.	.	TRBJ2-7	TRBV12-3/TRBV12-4	TGTGCCAGCAGGATGACAGGCTCCTACGAGCAGTACTTC	CASRMTGSYEQYF
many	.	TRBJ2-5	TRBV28	TGTGCCAGCAGTTTTGGACCGGCGCCCCAGTACTTC	CASSFGPAPQYF
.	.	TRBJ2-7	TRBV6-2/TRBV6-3	TGTGCCAGCAGTTCCTGGGGGCCGCTCTCCTACGAGCAGTACTTC	CASSSWGPLSYEQYF
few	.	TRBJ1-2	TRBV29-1	TGCAGCGCCGGACACTCCGACTATGGCTACACCTTC	CSAGHSDYGYTF
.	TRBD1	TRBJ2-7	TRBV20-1	TGCAGTGCTAGGGCAGGGGGCATCGAGCAGTACTTC	CSARAGGIEQYF
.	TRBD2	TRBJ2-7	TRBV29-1	TGCAGCGCCCTTAGCGGGAACTCCTACGAGCAGTACTTC	CSALSGNSYEQYF
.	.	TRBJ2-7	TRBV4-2	TGTGCCAGCAGTTACGACCGGGACGGTTACGAGCAGTACTTC	CASSYDRDGYEQYF
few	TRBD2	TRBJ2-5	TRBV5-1	TGCGCCAGCAGCTTAGCTTGGACTAGCGAGGAGACCCAGTACTTC	CASSLAWTSEETQYF
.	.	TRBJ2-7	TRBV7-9	TGTGCCAGCAGCTTTCTTCACGGTGTAAGACCCTACGAGCAGTACTTC	CASSFLHGVRPYEQYF
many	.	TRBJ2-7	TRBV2	TGTGCCAGCAGGGGAAGAGTCAGCTCCTACGAGCAGTACTTC	CASRGRVSSYEQYF
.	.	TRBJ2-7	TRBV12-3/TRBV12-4	TGTGCCAGCAGTTCTACAGGTAGGCCCTACGAGCAGTACTTC	CASSSTGRPYEQYF
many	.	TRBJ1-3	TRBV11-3	TGTGCCAGCAGCTTACCCCCGGGTCCCTCTGGAAACACCATATATTTT	CASSLPPGPSGNTIYF
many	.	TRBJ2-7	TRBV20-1	TGCAGTGCTAGAGATGGACAGAATAACGAGCAGTACTTC	CSARDGQNNEQYF
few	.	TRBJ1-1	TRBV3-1	TGTGCCAGCAGCAGAAACCCGGGCGAAGCTTTCTTT	CASSRNPGEAFF
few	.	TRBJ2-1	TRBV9	TGTGCCAGCAGCTATCTAGCGCTATCCTACAATGAGCAGTTCTTC	CASSYLALSYNEQFF
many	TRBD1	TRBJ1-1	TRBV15	TGTGCCACCAGCGCGGGGTTACAGGGGCGGTCTTTCTTT	CATSAGLQGRSFF
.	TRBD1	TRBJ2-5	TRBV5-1	TGCGCCAGCAGCGTATCGGGACAGGCTGCAGAGACCCAGTACTTC	CASSVSGQAAETQYF
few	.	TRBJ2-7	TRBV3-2	TGTGCCAGCAGCCAAGATGGACTAGCGGGAGGAGCCGAGCAGTACTTC	CASSQDGLAGGAEQYF
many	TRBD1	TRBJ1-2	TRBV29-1	TGCAGCGCACGGAATCAGGGGGATGGCTACACCTTC	CSARNQGDGYTF
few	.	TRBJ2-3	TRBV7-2	TGTGCCAGCAGCGCCAGGAACCTCAGGAATACGCAGTATTTT	CASSARNLRNTQYF
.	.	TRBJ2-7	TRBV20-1	TGCAGTGCCAAGCTGGCATCCTACGAGCAGTACTTC	CSAKLASYEQYF
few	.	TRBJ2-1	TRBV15	TGTGCCACCAGCAGAGGATCAAGCTCCTACAATGAGCAGTTCTTC	CATSRGSSSYNEQFF
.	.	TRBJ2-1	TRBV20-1	TGCAGTGCCCAAAGGTTCCGGGAGCCCCACAATGAGCAGTTCTTC	CSAQRFREPHNEQFF
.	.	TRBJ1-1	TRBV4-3	TGCGCCAACAGCCAAGTACTGGGGGTTTTGGGCACTGAAGCTTTCTTT	CANSQVLGVLGTEAFF
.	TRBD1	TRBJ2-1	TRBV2	TGTGCCAGCAGTTTGGACAGGGTGAAGCAGTTCTTC	CASSLDRVKQFF
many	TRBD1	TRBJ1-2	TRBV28	TGTGCCAGCAGTACCGGGACAGGGGGCTATGGCTACACCTTC	CASSTGTGGYGYTF
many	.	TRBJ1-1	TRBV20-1	TGCAGTGCTACTCCGGACGCCAGGACTGAAGCTTTCTTT	CSATPDARTEAFF
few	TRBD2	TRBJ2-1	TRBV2	TGTGCCAGCAGGCGCGGGAGCTCCTACAATGAGCAGTTCTTC	CASRRGSSYNEQFF
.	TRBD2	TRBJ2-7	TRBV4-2	TGTGCCAGCAGCCAAGATGCCCCTCGGCGGGGGGCGTCCTACGAGCAGTACTTC	CASSQDAPRRGASYEQYF
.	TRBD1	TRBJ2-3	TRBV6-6	TGTGCCAGCAGTTCCACAGGGGGGTGGGAAGATACGCAGTATTTT	CASSSTGGWEDTQYF
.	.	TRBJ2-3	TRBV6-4	TGTGCCAGCAGTGCAACAGGGGAGGGGACAGATACGCAGTATTTT	CASSATGEGTDTQYF
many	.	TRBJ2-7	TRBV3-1	TGTGCCAGCAGCCAAGATTCCGGTGGGAGTAGCGACGAGCAGTACTTC	CASSQDSGGSSDEQYF
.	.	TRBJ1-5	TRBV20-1	TGCAGTGCTACACCAATGGGTCAGCCCCAGCATTTT	CSATPMGQPQHF
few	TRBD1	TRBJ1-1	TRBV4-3	TGCGCCAGCAGAACAGGGGGCGAAGCCCAAGCTTTCTTT	CASRTGGEAQAFF
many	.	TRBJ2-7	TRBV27	TGTGCCAGCAGTTTCGGTGGCGAGCAGTACTTC	CASSFGGEQYF
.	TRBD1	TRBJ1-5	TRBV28	TGTGCCAGCAGTCCAGCGGGACAGGGTAGCAATCAGCCCCAGCATTTT	CASSPAGQGSNQPQHF